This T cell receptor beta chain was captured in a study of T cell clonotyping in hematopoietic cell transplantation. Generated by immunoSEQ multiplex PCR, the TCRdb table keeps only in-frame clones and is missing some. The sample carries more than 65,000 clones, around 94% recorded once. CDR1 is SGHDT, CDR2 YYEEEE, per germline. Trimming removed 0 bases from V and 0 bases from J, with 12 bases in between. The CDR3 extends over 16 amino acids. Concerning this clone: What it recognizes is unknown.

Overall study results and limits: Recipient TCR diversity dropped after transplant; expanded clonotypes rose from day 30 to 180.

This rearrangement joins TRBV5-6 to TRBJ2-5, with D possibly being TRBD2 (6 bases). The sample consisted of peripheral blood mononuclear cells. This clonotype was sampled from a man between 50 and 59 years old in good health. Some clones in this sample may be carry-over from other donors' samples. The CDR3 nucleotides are TGTGCCAGCAGCTTGGGGCCTAGCGAGTACCAAGAGACCCAGTACTTC. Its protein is CASSLGPSEYQETQYF.